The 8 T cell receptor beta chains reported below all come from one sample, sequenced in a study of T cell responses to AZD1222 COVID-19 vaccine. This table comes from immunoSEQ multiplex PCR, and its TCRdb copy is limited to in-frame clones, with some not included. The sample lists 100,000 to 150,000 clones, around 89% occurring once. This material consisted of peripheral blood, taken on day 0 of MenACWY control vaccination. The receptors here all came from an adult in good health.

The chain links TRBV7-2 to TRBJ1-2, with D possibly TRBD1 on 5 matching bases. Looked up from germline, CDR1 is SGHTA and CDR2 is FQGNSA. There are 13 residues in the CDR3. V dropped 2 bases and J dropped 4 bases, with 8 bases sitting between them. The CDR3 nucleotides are TGTGCCAGCAGCTTATCCGACAGCTATGGCTACACCTTC. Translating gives CASSLSDSYGYTF.

The CDR3 DNA sequence: TGCAGTGCTAATCTAGGCTATGGCTACACCTTC. Protein sequence: CSANLGYGYTF. V gene TRBV20-1 combines with J gene TRBJ1-2, with no clear D. Germline V lookup: CDR1 DFQATT, CDR2 SNEGSKA (reference sequence). The CDR3 sequence is 11 residues long. The V end lost 4 bases, the J end lost 4 bases, and 7 bases lay between the germline ends.

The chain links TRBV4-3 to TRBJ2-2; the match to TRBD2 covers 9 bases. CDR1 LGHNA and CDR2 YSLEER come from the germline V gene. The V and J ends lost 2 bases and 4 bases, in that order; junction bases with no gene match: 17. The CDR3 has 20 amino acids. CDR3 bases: TGCGCCAGCAGCCAATCAGTTAGCGGGAGTCGCGATGTAGGCACCGGGGAGCTGTTTTTT. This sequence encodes CASSQSVSGSRDVGTGELFF.

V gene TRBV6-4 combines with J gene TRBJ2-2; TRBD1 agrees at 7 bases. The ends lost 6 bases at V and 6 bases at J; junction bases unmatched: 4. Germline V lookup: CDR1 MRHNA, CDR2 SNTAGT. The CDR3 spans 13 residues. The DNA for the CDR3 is TGTGCCAGCAGACTAACAGGGGCCGGGGAGCTGTTTTTT. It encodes CASRLTGAGELFF.

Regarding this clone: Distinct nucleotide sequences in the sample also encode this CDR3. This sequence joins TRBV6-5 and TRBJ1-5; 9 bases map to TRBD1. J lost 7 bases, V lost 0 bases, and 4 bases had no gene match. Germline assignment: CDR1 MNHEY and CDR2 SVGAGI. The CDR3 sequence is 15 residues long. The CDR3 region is CASSYSRTGDQPQHF. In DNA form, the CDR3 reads TGTGCCAGCAGTTACTCAAGGACAGGGGACCAGCCCCAGCATTTT.

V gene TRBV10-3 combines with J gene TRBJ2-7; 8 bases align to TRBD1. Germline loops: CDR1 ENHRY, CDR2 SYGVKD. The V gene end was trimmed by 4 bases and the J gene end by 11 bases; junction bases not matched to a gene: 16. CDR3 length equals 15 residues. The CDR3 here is CAISGRGQVPVVEYF. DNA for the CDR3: TGTGCCATCAGTGGTAGGGGACAGGTCCCCGTCGTGGAGTACTTC.

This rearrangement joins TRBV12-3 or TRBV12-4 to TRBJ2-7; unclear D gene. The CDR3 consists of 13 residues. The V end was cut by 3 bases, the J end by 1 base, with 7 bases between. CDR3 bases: TGTGCCAGCAGTTTCACAGAGTCCTACGAGCAGTACTTC. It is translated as CASSFTESYEQYF.

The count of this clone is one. The CDR3 DNA reads as TGTGCCATCAGTGAGGGCATGGAGCAGCCCCAGCATTTT. This translates into CAISEGMEQPQHF. This sequence joins TRBV10-3 and TRBJ1-5; D is undetermined. In germline, CDR1 is ENHRY, CDR2 SYGVKD. There are 13 residues in the CDR3. The V and J ends lost 2 bases and 7 bases respectively, with 9 bases between them.